Following are 19 T cell receptor beta chains from one sample sequenced in a study of T cell repertoires in cytomegalovirus infection. TCRdb redid the calling of the reads with MiXCR, one entry per CDR3 protein. The sample carries approximately 500,000 distinct CDR3 sequences, about a quarter recorded once. Sequencing used PBMCs. These receptor sequences come from a human donor in good health (CMV status not recorded). Some clones in this sample may be carry-over from other donors' samples.

This clonotype was counted only a few times. The chain links TRBV28 to TRBJ2-3; 10 nucleotides align to TRBD2. The CDR3 covers 14 residues. Germline V gene data show CDR1 as MDHEN and CDR2 as SYDVKM. V trimming: 5 bases; J trimming: 5 bases; junction bases outside the gene matches: 4. CDR3 in amino acids: CASSTSGTLDTQYF. CDR3 bases: TGTGCCAGCAGTACTAGCGGGACTCTAGATACGCAGTATTTT.

The chain combines TRBV7-4 with TRBJ2-4; TRBD1 agrees at 8 bases. CDR3 size: 15 residues. Germline CDR1 is SGHVT and CDR2 is SQSDAQ. The V and J ends lost 5 bases and 7 bases, in that order; junction bases with no gene match: 10. The CDR3 is CASSPTLGQGNIQYF. As DNA, the CDR3 is TGTGCCAGCAGCCCCACTCTCGGACAGGGTAACATTCAGTACTTC.

This clonotype was seen a handful of times. The CDR3 loop is CASSLGRGTGNTIYF. DNA for the CDR3: TGTGCCAGCAGCTTGGGCAGGGGGACTGGAAACACCATATATTTT. The V and J genes are TRBV7-2 and TRBJ1-3; 7 bases fit TRBD1. Losses at the gene ends were 3 bases for V and 2 bases for J; bases not matched to a gene: 4. The CDR3 is made up of 15 amino acids. Germline V CDR1 and CDR2: SGHTA, FQGNSA.

The chain is built from TRBV30 and TRBJ1-5, with 7 nucleotides matching TRBD1. The junction had 2 bases not matched to a gene; V was cut back by 1 base and J by 5 bases. The CDR3 consists of 13 residues. Germline loops: CDR1 GTSNPN, CDR2 SVGIG (reference sequence). The CDR3 loop reads CAWSGGQYQPQHF. For the CDR3, the DNA is TGTGCCTGGAGTGGGGGACAGTATCAGCCCCAGCATTTT.

The chain links TRBV5-1 to TRBJ2-3, with D perhaps TRBD2 (6 bases). The germline gives CDR1 SGHRS, CDR2 YFSETQ. This CDR3 is built from 15 residues. Trimming pared 1 base from V and 1 base from J, leaving 10 bases between. CDR3 nucleotides: TGCGCCAGCAGCTTGCGGGGACTCGGCACAGATACGCAGTATTTT. This gives the protein CASSLRGLGTDTQYF. The variable domain in full, with the rest retrieved from reference TRBV5-1 and TRBJ2-3, is KAGVTQTPRYLIKTRGQQVTLSCSPISGHRSVSWYQQTPGQGLQFLFEYFSETQRNKGNFPGRFSGRQFSNSRSEMNVSTLELGDSALYLCASSLRGLGTDTQYFGPGTRLTVL.

CDR3 nucleotides: TGCAGTGGAGCGGGAGAGAACTACAATGAGCAGTTCTTC. It yields the protein CSGAGENYNEQFF. The chain employs TRBV20-1 and TRBJ2-1; 8 bases agree with TRBD2. The germline gives CDR1 DFQATT, CDR2 SNEGSKA (reference sequence). V trimming: 7 bases; J trimming: 3 bases; junction bases outside the gene matches: 5. The CDR3 extends over 13 amino acids.

The genes are TRBV29-1 and TRBJ1-2, with D hard to call. V was clipped by 7 bases and J by 1 base, with 16 bases between them. CDR3 size: 14 residues. Germline CDR1 reads SQVTM; CDR2 reads ANQGSEA. The CDR3 loop is CSAGRTGSNYGYTF. The CDR3 coding sequence is TGCAGCGCCGGAAGGACGGGAAGTAACTATGGCTACACCTTC.

Only a few counts were recorded for this clonotype. The chain couples TRBV4-3 to TRBJ1-2; 7 bases are shared with TRBD1. J was trimmed by 9 bases and V by 2 bases; bases with no gene match: 9. The CDR3 runs to 14 residues. Germline CDR1 is LGHNA and CDR2 is YSLEER. The CDR3 protein is CASSQTTGSFRYTF. The CDR3 region has the DNA TGCGCCAGCAGCCAAACGACAGGGAGTTTCCGCTACACCTTC.

This chain links TRBV12-3 or TRBV12-4 with TRBJ2-3, with TRBD1 identical over 9 bases. CDR3 length: 16 residues. Trimming took 5 bases from V and 1 from J; bases not matched to a gene: 7. CDR3 loop: CASSPGTGKGTDTQYF. The CDR3 region has the DNA TGTGCCAGCAGTCCGGGGACAGGGAAAGGCACAGATACGCAGTATTTT.

The rearrangement uses TRBV28 and TRBJ2-7; D not resolved. Trimming removed 5 bases from V and 2 bases from J, with 19 bases in between. The CDR3 contains 16 residues. Germline CDR1 MDHEN, CDR2 SYDVKM. CDR3 sequence reads: CASSVPPFRTPYEQYF. The DNA of the CDR3 is TGTGCCAGCAGTGTTCCCCCCTTTCGGACCCCCTACGAGCAGTACTTC.

This clonotype was recorded a few times. The V gene is TRBV10-3, the J gene TRBJ2-7; D not certain. CDR1 and CDR2 from the germline V gene are ENHRY and SYGVKD. This CDR3 has 13 amino acids. Trimming shortened V by 4 bases and J by 4 bases, and 11 bases separated the two germline ends. This chain's CDR3 is CAISGVSDYEQYF. The CDR3 DNA follows: TGTGCCATCAGTGGAGTTTCAGATTACGAGCAGTACTTC.

CDR3 sequence reads: CASSSAGVELGGYTF. The CDR3 DNA sequence: TGCGCCAGCAGTTCCGCCGGTGTAGAACTTGGGGGCTACACCTTC. The V call is TRBV5-1, the J call TRBJ1-2; D gene unclear. Trimming left V 5 bases short and J 8 bases short, with 22 bases between. The CDR3 has 15 amino acids. Germline-derived CDR1 and CDR2 are SGHRS and YFSETQ.

CDR3 bases: TGTGCCAGCAGTTTATCCGCGAGGGGGGAGCTGTTTTTT. Translation: CASSLSARGELFF. The V and J genes are TRBV28 and TRBJ2-2; D unresolved. The CDR3 is made up of 13 amino acids. V gave up 1 base and J gave up 8 bases, with 8 bases separating them. CDR1 is MDHEN, CDR2 SYDVKM, per germline.

At least ten counts were recorded for this clonotype. This chain uses TRBV7-6 with TRBJ1-4; 10 nucleotides line up with TRBD1. V lost 1 base to trimming and J lost 5 bases; unmatched junction nucleotides: 10. This CDR3 spans 18 amino acids. Germline-derived CDR1 and CDR2 are SGHVS and FNYEAQ. For the CDR3, the DNA is TGTGCCAGCAGCTTAGGCCCCGGGACAGGGGTGAGGAATGAAAAACTGTTTTTT. This gives the protein CASSLGPGTGVRNEKLFF.

Written as DNA, the CDR3 is TGTGCCAGCAGCGGGCCCGGGGGACTAAATGGAAACACCATATATTTT. Translation gives CASSGPGGLNGNTIYF. The rearrangement joins TRBV9 to TRBJ1-3, with a weak D call TRBD1 (5 bases). CDR1 SGDLS and CDR2 YYNGEE come from the germline V gene. The germline V and J ends were trimmed by 3 bases and 3 bases, with 16 bases remaining between them. The CDR3 runs 16 residues.

At least ten counts were recorded for this clonotype. The chain carries TRBV7-2 and TRBJ1-5; D is possibly TRBD1 (6 bases). Deletions cut 3 bases from V and 4 bases from J, with 13 bases between. CDR1 SGHTA and CDR2 FQGNSA come from the germline V gene. The CDR3 spans 15 residues. The DNA of the CDR3 is TGTGCCAGCAGCTTCGAGGAAGGGGGGAATCAGCCCCAGCATTTT. It yields the protein CASSFEEGGNQPQHF.

This clonotype came up a few times. The chain carries TRBV2 and TRBJ2-7; a possible D gene is TRBD2 (5 bases). The CDR3 is 14 residues long. CDR1 SNHLY and CDR2 FYNNEI come from the germline V gene. Trimming removed 4 bases from V and 2 bases from J, with 12 bases in between. In DNA, the CDR3 is TGTGCCAGCAGTGCGGACCTCGGGACCTACGAGCAGTACTTC. This sequence encodes CASSADLGTYEQYF.

The chain has TRBV29-1 and TRBJ2-4, with TRBD1 identical over 7 bases. Looked up from germline, CDR1 is SQVTM and CDR2 is ANQGSEA. Trimming at V came to 2 bases and at J to 5 bases, leaving 3 bases not matched to a gene. This CDR3 region has 13 residues. The CDR3 loop is CSVEPGTENIQYF. The CDR3, as DNA: TGCAGCGTTGAACCCGGGACAGAAAACATTCAGTACTTC.

This clonotype was picked up one time. The chain has TRBV6-2 or TRBV6-3 and TRBJ2-7, with TRBD2 matching over 9 bases. After removal of 10 bases from V and 4 bases from J, the junction contained 8 bases not matched to a gene. This CDR3 spans 13 amino acids. Germline CDR1 is MNHEY and CDR2 is SVGEGT. CDR3: CATAGTSSYEQYV. CDR3 in DNA: TGTGCCACCGCCGGGACTAGCAGTTACGAGCAGTACGTC.